This TCR beta chain is drawn from a study of cytomegalovirus exposure and HLA in healthy donors. The wider study: Counted in an early data release were about 80 million unique TCRs from HLA-typed donors.

This CDR3 is 15 amino acids long. Between the trimmed V and J ends, which lost 5 bases and 5 bases, there was a span of 18 bases. Germline V gene sequence: CDR1 MNHEY, CDR2 SMNVEV (reference sequence). About this clone: Antigen specificity is unknown.

PCR used 60 Vbeta primers and 13 Jbeta primers. Sequencing was performed with immunoSEQ multiplex PCR; in TCRdb, only in-frame clones are kept and a portion is missing. The data show 150,000 to 200,000 clones, approximately 11% seen once. Findings of the study overall: What a later analysis showed was that several of the most significant clusters appeared linked to common viral pathogens. Among TCR beta chains of equal frequency, HLA-associated ones were more clonally expanded in a later analysis.

Sequencing input: PBMCs. The chain couples TRBV27 to TRBJ1-1; D unclear. The receptor's source is a man aged 45-65 years in good health and CMV-seropositive. In DNA form, the CDR3 reads TGTGCCAGCAGTCTATACACCACCCCGAGGACTGAAGCTTTCTTT. Residues: CASSLYTTPRTEAFF.